The 28 T cell receptor beta chains below come from one sample, sequenced in a study of T cells in Graves' hyperthyroidism and ophthalmopathy. Template material for amplifying TCR beta CDR3 regions consisted of RNA transcripts. A set of HTBI primers served as the primers for a first-round RT-PCR of the TCR CDR3. From the multiplex PCR reads, TCRdb called clonotypes with MiXCR, one entry per CDR3 protein. This sample has about 92,000 distinct CDR3 sequences, with roughly 49% found just once. The material sequenced was blood. The receptors derive from a woman between 35 and 50 years old with Graves' hyperthyroidism.

The sample holds many counts of this clonotype. This chain joins TRBV7-2 and TRBJ2-5; possibly TRBD1 or TRBD2 for D (5 bases each). The V end was cut by 5 bases, the J end by 1 base, with 14 bases between. CDR3 size: 15 residues. The germline gives CDR1 SGHTA, CDR2 FQGNSA. CDR3 sequence: CASSPPGTRQETQYF. DNA for the CDR3: TGTGCCAGCAGCCCCCCCGGGACGCGCCAAGAGACCCAGTACTTC.

In regard to this clonotype: It is likely a read error, because the conserved phenylalanine at the end of the CDR3 is missing. The V and J genes are TRBV5-4 and TRBJ2-7, with D perhaps TRBD2 (5 bases). V lost 5 bases and J lost 3, with 15 bases in between. The CDR3 spans 14 residues. Germline V CDR1 and CDR2: SGHNT, YYREEE (reference sequence). The CDR3 region has the DNA TGTGCCAGCAGAATGGCGGGTCAATTCTACGAGCAGTACTCC. Translated: CASRMAGQFYEQYS.

This clonotype was seen only once. In nucleotides, the CDR3 is TGTGCCAGCAGTTACCCGGGGGAAAAACTGTTTTTT. Protein: CASSYPGEKLFF. V and J are TRBV2 and TRBJ1-4; D is undetermined. Trimming pared 5 bases from V and 8 bases from J, leaving 9 bases between. Germline V lookup: CDR1 SNHLY, CDR2 FYNNEI. The CDR3 extends over 12 amino acids. Combining the CDR3 with reference TRBV2 and TRBJ1-4 gives the whole variable domain EPEVTQTPSHQVTQMGQEVILRCVPISNHLYFYWYRQILGQKVEFLVSFYNNEISEKSEIFDDQFSVERPDGSNFTLKIRSTKLEDSAMYFCASSYPGEKLFFGSGTQLSVL.

The chain joins TRBV29-1 to TRBJ2-5; 8 bases are shared with TRBD1. The CDR3 runs to 12 residues. The J segment lost 5 bases and the V segment lost 6 bases, leaving 5 bases of the junction unmatched. Germline CDR1 is SQVTM and CDR2 is ANQGSEA. This CDR3 reads CSVGTGGETQYF. CDR3 DNA: TGCAGCGTAGGAACAGGGGGGGAGACCCAGTACTTC.

Comments on this clonotype: One end of the junction varies from germline; a read error may be responsible. V is TRBV11-1 and J is TRBJ2-3; D is undetermined. In germline, CDR1 is SGHAT, CDR2 FQDESV (reference sequence). This CDR3 is 14 amino acids long. CDR3 region: CASSVAEGTDTQYF. DNA for the CDR3: TGTGCCAGCAGCGTAGCTGAAGGCACAGATACGCAGTATTTT.

This clonotype came up many times. The chain uses TRBV7-8 and TRBJ2-7, with TRBD2 matching over 11 bases. CDR3 length equals 16 residues. Trimming removed 2 bases from V and 5 bases from J; junction bases left unmatched: 8. Germline CDR1 SGHVS, CDR2 FQNEAQ. CDR3: CASSLHLAGGEDEQYF. DNA for the CDR3: TGTGCCAGCAGCTTACACTTAGCGGGAGGGGAGGACGAGCAGTACTTC.

This rearrangement joins TRBV19 to TRBJ1-2; D call uncertain. CDR1 LNHDA and CDR2 SQIVND come from the germline V gene (reference sequence). The V end lost 11 bases, the J end lost 8 bases, and 21 bases lay between the germline ends. This CDR3 contains 13 residues. The CDR3 loop reads CAWSLGTLRGYTF. CDR3 nucleotide sequence: TGTGCCTGGAGTCTGGGAACTCTACGGGGCTACACCTTC.

The CDR3, as DNA: TGCAGTGCGAGACGGGACTACCAAGAGACCCAGTACTTC. Translated, it gives CSARRDYQETQYF. This chain uses TRBV20-1 with TRBJ2-5; D is perhaps TRBD2 (6 bases). Germline CDR1 is DFQATT and CDR2 is SNEGSKA (reference sequence). This CDR3 is built from 13 residues. Between the trimmed V and J ends, which lost 6 bases and 0 bases, there was a span of 11 bases.

This clonotype has just one count. The chain recombines TRBV10-2 with TRBJ2-5; TRBD2 matches 7 bases. The CDR3 is 15 amino acids. Germline CDR1 and CDR2: WSHSY and SAAADI. The junction had 9 bases not matched to a gene; V was cut back by 5 bases and J by 3 bases. The CDR3 loop reads CASSPRASGEETQYF. The CDR3 DNA is TGCGCCAGCAGTCCCCGGGCTAGCGGCGAAGAGACCCAGTACTTC.

This clonotype was seen at least ten times. The J gene is TRBJ2-5, the V gene TRBV6-6; D unresolved. CDR1 and CDR2 from the germline V gene are MNHNY and SVGAGI (reference sequence). Trimming left V 6 bases short and J 1 base short, with 9 bases between. The length of the CDR3 is 13 residues. The CDR3 loop reads CASSFRIQETQYF. CDR3 coding DNA: TGTGCCAGCAGCTTCAGGATCCAAGAGACCCAGTACTTC.

The rearrangement links TRBV20-1 to TRBJ1-1, with D tentatively TRBD1 (5 bases). V gave up 3 bases and J gave up 4 bases, with 12 bases separating them. The germline V gene has CDR1 DFQATT and CDR2 SNEGSKA (reference sequence). The CDR3 contains 13 residues. CDR3 loop: CSASTGQGTEAFF. CDR3 in DNA: TGCAGTGCTAGTACGGGGCAGGGCACTGAAGCTTTCTTT.

This clonotype was seen ten or more times. The chain couples TRBV5-1 to TRBJ2-7; tentative D call: TRBD2 (5 bases). Per germline, CDR1 SGHRS and CDR2 YFSETQ. The CDR3 has 13 residues. The V gene lost 4 bases and the J gene lost 3 bases, with 11 bases spanning the gap. The CDR3 DNA follows: TGCGCCAGCAGCGACCTAGCCCTCTACGAGCAGTACTTC. Its translation is CASSDLALYEQYF. The full variable domain, rest sourced from reference TRBV5-1 and TRBJ2-7, is KAGVTQTPRYLIKTRGQQVTLSCSPISGHRSVSWYQQTPGQGLQFLFEYFSETQRNKGNFPGRFSGRQFSNSRSEMNVSTLELGDSALYLCASSDLALYEQYFGPGTRLTVT.

In the case of this clonotype: Germline and junction disagree at one end, which may indicate a read error. The chain uses TRBV7-2 and TRBJ2-7; D gene ambiguous. Germline CDR1 reads SGHTA; CDR2 reads FQGNSA. The CDR3 covers 16 residues. CDR3 DNA: TGTGCCAGCAGTTTAGGAGCCGAGAGGAGCTCCTACGAGCAGTACTTC. Residues: CASSLGAERSSYEQYF.

At least ten counts were recorded for this clonotype. The chain is built from TRBV29-1 and TRBJ2-5; TRBD1 might be the D (5 bases). Per germline, CDR1 SQVTM and CDR2 ANQGSEA. The CDR3 loop spans 12 amino acids. Trimming removed 7 bases from V and 0 bases from J, with 9 bases in between. The CDR3 coding sequence is TGCAGCGCCCAAGGGGACCAAGAGACCCAGTACTTC. It codes for CSAQGDQETQYF.

This clonotype was observed many times. V gene TRBV25-1 combines with J gene TRBJ2-3; possibly TRBD2 for D (7 bases). CDR1 and CDR2 from the germline V gene are MGHDK and SYGVNS. CDR3 size: 20 residues. The germline V and J ends were trimmed by 4 bases and 0 bases, with 26 bases remaining between them. CDR3 loop: CASSVEGGPWMATSTDTQYF. CDR3 sequence (DNA): TGTGCCAGCAGTGTGGAGGGGGGGCCGTGGATGGCGACCAGCACAGATACGCAGTATTTT.

The table lists this clonotype with many counts. This chain links TRBV29-1 with TRBJ1-1; 7 nucleotides match TRBD1. The CDR3 consists of 12 residues. V lost 0 bases and J lost 5; bases outside the gene matches: 0. The germline CDR1 and CDR2 sequences are SQVTM and ANQGSEA. CDR3 protein: CSVEDRGTEAFF. CDR3 coding DNA: TGCAGCGTTGAAGACAGGGGGACTGAAGCTTTCTTT.

This clonotype was found many times. This chain connects TRBV7-8 to TRBJ1-5; unclear D gene. V lost 6 bases and J 0 bases, leaving 15 bases between the germline ends. Looked up from germline, CDR1 is SGHVS and CDR2 is FQNEAQ. The CDR3 contains 16 residues. The CDR3 sequence is CASRLPSGDSNQPQHF. Here the CDR3 DNA reads TGTGCCAGCAGACTGCCCTCGGGTGATAGCAATCAGCCCCAGCATTTT. The variable domain in full, with the rest retrieved from reference TRBV7-8 and TRBJ1-5, is GAGVSQSPRYKVAKRGQDVALRCDPISGHVSLFWYQQALGQGPEFLTYFQNEAQLDKSGLPSDRFFAERPEGSVSTLKIQRTQQEDSAVYLCASRLPSGDSNQPQHFGDGTRLSIL.

The gene calls are TRBV9 and TRBJ2-3; either TRBD1 or TRBD2 may supply D (6 bases each). Trimming cost V 3 bases and J 1 base, with 12 bases left between them. The CDR3 sequence is 15 residues long. Germline V CDR1 and CDR2: SGDLS, YYNGEE. The CDR3 bases are TGTGCCAGCAGCGCGGGAGAGGGGGGCACAGATACGCAGTATTTT. This translates into CASSAGEGGTDTQYF.

This chain connects TRBV2 to TRBJ1-2, with TRBD1 identical over 7 bases. The CDR3 is made up of 13 amino acids. CDR1 is SNHLY, CDR2 FYNNEI, per germline. V dropped 6 bases and J dropped 6; count of bases not matched to a gene: 7. In DNA, the CDR3 is TGTGCCAGCAGGAGACAGGGCTTCAATGGCTACACCTTC. Its protein is CASRRQGFNGYTF.

The chain has TRBV6-2 or TRBV6-3 and TRBJ2-3; no clear D gene. The germline V gene has CDR1 MNHEY and CDR2 SVGEGT. Trimming pared 7 bases from V and 3 bases from J, leaving 5 bases between. The CDR3 sequence is 11 residues long. The CDR3 DNA reads TGTGCCAGCACTGGAACAGATACGCAGTATTTT. As protein: CASTGTDTQYF.

Notes on this clonotype: The junction and the germline gene differ at one end; a read error may be behind it. This chain links TRBV5-1 with TRBJ1-2, with D possibly TRBD1 on 5 matching bases. This CDR3 spans 13 amino acids. The V gene's germline CDR1 is SGHRS and CDR2 YFSETQ. CDR3 loop: CAGSLGGGYGYTF. The CDR3 bases are TGCGCCGGCAGCTTGGGGGGGGGCTATGGCTACACCTTC.

The rearrangement links TRBV7-9 to TRBJ2-7; TRBD1 might be the D (8 bases). The ends were cut back, 6 bases at V and 0 bases at J, with 15 bases in the middle. From germline, CDR1 is SEHNR and CDR2 FQNEAQ (reference sequence). There are 15 residues in the CDR3. The CDR3 DNA reads TGTGCCAGCAGTTCAGGGGGCGGGAGCTCCTACGAGCAGTACTTC. As protein: CASSSGGGSSYEQYF.

The chain couples TRBV2 to TRBJ1-1; maybe TRBD1 (5 bases). This CDR3 comprises 16 residues. Trimming left V 6 bases short and J 0 bases short, with 17 bases between. The germline V gene encodes CDR1 SNHLY and CDR2 FYNNEI. For the CDR3, the DNA is TGTGCCAGCAGCGCTGGACAACGACGCATGAACACTGAAGCTTTCTTT. The encoded protein is CASSAGQRRMNTEAFF.

The rearrangement joins TRBV7-2 to TRBJ2-7, with 12 positions matching TRBD2. The CDR3 runs to 15 residues. The trim removed 5 bases at V and 3 bases at J, leaving 5 bases unmatched. Germline-derived CDR1 and CDR2 are SGHTA and FQGNSA. This CDR3 reads CASSASGRALYEQYV. The CDR3 bases are TGTGCCAGCAGCGCTAGCGGGAGGGCTCTCTACGAGCAGTACGTC.

This chain uses TRBV2 with TRBJ2-2; 7 bases line up with TRBD2. The CDR3 contains 16 residues. Germline assignment: CDR1 SNHLY and CDR2 FYNNEI. The V gene end was trimmed by 6 bases and the J gene end by 13 bases; junction bases not matched to a gene: 20. The CDR3 sequence is CASSAPGTTAPWVLFF. The CDR3 DNA is TGTGCCAGCAGCGCCCCCGGGACTACGGCCCCGTGGGTGCTGTTTTTT.

Remarks on this clonotype: A much larger clone lies one base from this, so it may be a read error. The rearrangement uses TRBV19 and TRBJ2-7; tentatively, D is TRBD1 or TRBD2 (5 bases each). From germline, CDR1 is LNHDA and CDR2 SQIVND (reference sequence). CDR3 length: 17 residues. V lost 5 bases and J 5 bases, leaving 25 bases between the germline ends. The CDR3, as DNA: TGTGCCAGTAGTGTCACCCCCGGGACCTGGAGTCTAGACGAGCAGTACTTC. Encoded protein: CASSVTPGTWSLDEQYF. Drawing the rest from reference TRBV19 and TRBJ2-7, the complete variable domain is DGGITQSPKYLFRKEGQNVTLSCEQNLNHDAMYWYRQDPGQGLRLIYYSQIVNDFQKGDIAEGYSVSREKKESFPLTVTSAQKNPTAFYLCASSVTPGTWSLDEQYFGPGTRLTVT.

This clonotype was recorded at least ten times. V and J are TRBV10-3 and TRBJ1-1; no definite D call. The CDR3 consists of 13 residues. Trimming removed 6 bases at V and 1 base at J, with 9 bases between. The germline V gene has CDR1 ENHRY and CDR2 SYGVKD. The CDR3 region is CAIREVGNTEAFF. The CDR3 bases are TGTGCCATCAGGGAGGTAGGGAACACTGAAGCTTTCTTT.

CDR3 bases: TGTGCCAGCAGTCCCGAACCGGGAACCCAAGAGACCCAGTACTTC. This sequence encodes CASSPEPGTQETQYF. The chain couples TRBV7-2 to TRBJ2-5, with D perhaps matching TRBD2 (5 bases). The CDR3 runs to 15 residues. V was shortened by 6 bases and J by 1 base, with 15 bases between the two germline ends. Germline assignment: CDR1 SGHTA and CDR2 FQGNSA.